This TCR beta chain was found in a study of cytomegalovirus exposure and HLA in healthy donors. Study-wide results and limits: It was taken for granted in presence/absence analyses that sequencing depth across donors was roughly uniform.

The PCR had 60 Vbeta and 13 Jbeta primers. In the authors' methods: The authors later counted 75 million to 90 million unique TCR beta chains, about 11 million of them shared. The assay was immunoSEQ multiplex PCR, and TCRdb's table has in-frame clones only and misses some. V and J calls and clone size come straight from that table; D and trimming were deduced from the DNA. The sample lists around 160,000 clones; about 75% were seen once. As to this clone: The antigen is not known.

The source is a male donor in good health and CMV-seropositive. Material: PBMCs.

CDR3 amino acids: CASSESPGQGRYEQYF. The CDR3 DNA sequence: TGTGCCAGCAGTGAATCCCCCGGACAGGGACGGTACGAGCAGTACTTC. The V and J genes are TRBV6-1 and TRBJ2-7, with 8 positions matching TRBD1. Germline V gene lookup returns CDR1 MNHNS and CDR2 SASEGT. V lost 2 bases and J lost 4; bases outside the gene matches: 10. The CDR3 length is 16 residues.